This is a list of T cell receptor beta chains from one sample in a study of T-cell memory formation after mild COVID-19. TCRdb re-called the 5' RACE reads with MiXCR, one entry per CDR3 protein. This repertoire shows 350,000 to 400,000 distinct CDR3 sequences, under 15% found once; its top ten account for under 25%. Sequencing was done on a sample of PBMCs or a T cell subset sorted from them (not recorded which). The source is a man between 18 and 35 years old who had mild COVID-19 (a few samples of this study predate the infection). Cell type and time point are not known. Both conserved end residues are part of each CDR3. The D gene is left open where the match is weak. Clone size is shown for a subset of rows, as once, few, many or a class of expanded clone.

J gene | V gene | clone size | D gene | CDR3 protein | CDR3 DNA
TRBJ1-1 | TRBV6-5 | . | . | CASSQPGLTEAFF | TGTGCCAGCAGTCAGCCGGGGTTGACTGAAGCTTTCTTT
TRBJ2-2 | TRBV7-6 | . | TRBD2 | CASSPPGLAGADDTGELFF | TGTGCCAGCAGCCCTCCAGGACTAGCGGGGGCCGATGACACCGGGGAGCTGTTTTTT
TRBJ2-3 | TRBV4-1 | . | TRBD1 | CASSRPDRGQDTQYF | TGCGCCAGCAGCCGACCGGACAGGGGGCAAGATACGCAGTATTTT
TRBJ1-1 | TRBV12-3/TRBV12-4 | many | TRBD1 | CASTLGQGVTEAFF | TGTGCCAGCACCTTGGGACAGGGCGTCACTGAAGCTTTCTTT
TRBJ2-1 | TRBV20-1 | few | TRBD2 | CSARAQTSGGYNEQFF | TGCAGTGCTAGAGCCCAGACTAGCGGGGGATACAATGAGCAGTTCTTC
TRBJ2-1 | TRBV7-2 | . | . | CASRFPLGSYNEQFF | TGTGCCAGCAGATTCCCACTCGGCTCCTACAATGAGCAGTTCTTC
TRBJ1-1 | TRBV4-2 | few | . | CASSLLGTNTEAFF | TGTGCCAGCAGCCTCTTAGGGACGAACACTGAAGCTTTCTTT
TRBJ1-6 | TRBV3-1 | . | . | CASSQQGNSPLHF | TGTGCCAGCAGCCAACAGGGGAATTCACCCCTCCACTTT
TRBJ2-1 | TRBV18 | . | TRBD2 | CASSLRASSGYNEQFF | TGTGCCAGCTCACTCCGGGCCTCTAGCGGATACAATGAGCAGTTCTTC
TRBJ2-2 | TRBV2 | many | TRBD1 | CAGRNRDSQNTGELFF | TGTGCCGGCCGCAACCGGGACAGCCAGAACACCGGGGAGCTGTTTTTT
TRBJ2-3 | TRBV6-6 | . | TRBD2 | CASPLTSGGFTSTDTQYF | TGTGCCAGCCCCCTGACTAGCGGGGGGTTTACTAGCACAGATACGCAGTATTTT
TRBJ2-3 | TRBV7-2 | . | . | CASSSPVVDTQYF | TGTGCCAGCAGCTCCCCAGTAGTAGATACGCAGTATTTT
TRBJ2-1 | TRBV27 | . | TRBD1 | CASSSTGFTFF | TGTGCCAGCAGTTCGACAGGGTTTACGTTCTTC
TRBJ2-3 | TRBV7-2 | . | . | CASSLGPGGSADTQYF | TGTGCCAGCAGCTTAGGCCCCGGAGGGTCGGCAGATACGCAGTATTTT
TRBJ2-1 | TRBV4-2 | few | TRBD2 | CASSQDRAAGGNEQFF | TGTGCCAGCAGCCAAGATCGGGCAGCGGGGGGCAATGAGCAGTTCTTC
TRBJ2-3 | TRBV11-2 | few | TRBD2 | CASRPDELAGADTQYF | TGTGCCAGCAGACCCGATGAACTAGCGGGGGCGGATACGCAGTATTTT
TRBJ1-2 | TRBV6-2/TRBV6-3 | few | . | CASSYDFRDYGYTF | TGTGCCAGCAGTTACGACTTCCGGGACTATGGCTACACCTTC
TRBJ2-1 | TRBV7-9 | . | . | CASSRSGTPYNEQFF | TGTGCCAGCAGCCGGTCCGGGACTCCTTACAATGAGCAGTTCTTC
TRBJ1-2 | TRBV6-5 | . | . | CASSYLAGSNYGYTF | TGTGCCAGCAGTTACCTCGCAGGCTCTAACTATGGCTACACCTTC
TRBJ2-3 | TRBV27 | once | . | CASRTGEGRLSTDTQYF | TGTGCCAGCAGGACAGGGGAGGGAAGACTAAGCACAGATACGCAGTATTTT
TRBJ1-1 | TRBV2 | many | . | CASLPPGPLAFF | TGTGCCAGCCTCCCTCCGGGACCCTTGGCTTTCTTT
TRBJ2-5 | TRBV12-3/TRBV12-4 | . | TRBD1 | CASRRLGQLGETQYF | TGTGCCAGCAGGCGATTGGGACAGCTGGGGGAGACCCAGTACTTC
TRBJ2-5 | TRBV5-4 | . | TRBD1 | CASSKDRAQETQYF | TGTGCCAGCAGCAAGGACAGGGCTCAAGAGACCCAGTACTTC
TRBJ1-3 | TRBV4-2 | few | TRBD1 | CASSQDGGGRNTIYF | TGTGCCAGCAGCCAAGATGGAGGGGGCAGAAACACCATATATTTT
TRBJ1-1 | TRBV28 | . | . | CASWVSGRGSKTEAFF | TGTGCCAGCTGGGTTTCAGGGCGCGGGTCGAAAACTGAAGCTTTCTTT
TRBJ2-5 | TRBV10-3 | . | TRBD1 | CAITREPGGETQYF | TGTGCCATCACCAGGGAACCAGGGGGAGAGACCCAGTACTTC
TRBJ2-5 | TRBV5-5 | many | TRBD1 | CASSLRDSQETQYF | TGTGCCAGCAGCCTACGGGACAGTCAAGAGACCCAGTACTTC
TRBJ1-5 | TRBV12-3/TRBV12-4 | few | . | CASSSRIREDQPQHF | TGTGCCAGCAGTTCCCGCATTAGAGAGGACCAGCCCCAGCATTTT
TRBJ2-7 | TRBV7-9 | many | . | CASSATIMSSYEQYF | TGTGCCAGCAGCGCCACGATCATGAGCTCCTACGAGCAGTACTTC
TRBJ2-1 | TRBV27 | few | . | CATGASDEQFF | TGTGCCACCGGCGCGAGTGATGAGCAGTTCTTC
TRBJ1-4 | TRBV5-1 | few | . | CASSLAGINEKLFF | TGCGCCAGCAGCTTGGCCGGAATTAATGAAAAACTGTTTTTT
TRBJ2-5 | TRBV27 | . | . | CASSPGFSGETQYF | TGTGCCAGCAGCCCCGGCTTCTCCGGAGAGACCCAGTACTTC
TRBJ2-2 | TRBV7-9 | . | . | CASSPRRWFDFSGELFF | TGTGCCAGCAGCCCTCGACGATGGTTCGATTTTTCCGGGGAGCTGTTTTTT
TRBJ2-7 | TRBV14 | few | . | CASSQRNAGHEQYF | TGTGCCAGCAGCCAACGGAATGCGGGTCACGAGCAGTACTTC
TRBJ2-1 | TRBV7-2 | many | . | CASSRGGGKYNEQFF | TGTGCCAGCAGCCGCGGGGGCGGGAAATACAATGAGCAGTTCTTC
TRBJ2-2 | TRBV7-2 | few | TRBD2 | CASSLRLASGGRTGELFF | TGTGCCAGCAGCTTAAGATTAGCTAGCGGGGGGCGCACCGGGGAGCTGTTTTTT
TRBJ2-1 | TRBV5-1 | . | . | CASSLYRAASLNNEQFF | TGCGCCAGCAGCTTGTATCGGGCGGCTTCCTTGAACAATGAGCAGTTCTTC
TRBJ2-1 | TRBV7-2 | few | TRBD1 | CASSLQGAQDNEQFF | TGTGCCAGCAGTCTACAGGGGGCGCAGGACAATGAGCAGTTCTTC
TRBJ2-3 | TRBV11-2 | many | TRBD1 | CASSHYRGPPDTQYF | TGTGCCAGCAGCCACTACAGGGGGCCCCCAGATACGCAGTATTTT
TRBJ1-3 | TRBV12-3/TRBV12-4 | few | . | CATLRGNSGNTIYF | TGTGCCACTTTACGGGGAAACTCTGGAAACACCATATATTTT